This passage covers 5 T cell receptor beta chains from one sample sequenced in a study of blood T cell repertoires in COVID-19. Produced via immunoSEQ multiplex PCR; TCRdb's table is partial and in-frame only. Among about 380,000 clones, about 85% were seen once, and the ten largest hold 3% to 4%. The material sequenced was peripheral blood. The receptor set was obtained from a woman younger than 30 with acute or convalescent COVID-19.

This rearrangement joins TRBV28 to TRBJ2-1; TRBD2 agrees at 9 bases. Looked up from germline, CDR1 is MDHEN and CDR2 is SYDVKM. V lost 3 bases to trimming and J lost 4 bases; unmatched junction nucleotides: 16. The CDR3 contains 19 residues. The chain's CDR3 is CASSFISPTGREGYNEQFF. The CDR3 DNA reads TGTGCCAGCAGTTTCATTTCCCCCACGGGGCGGGAGGGTTACAATGAGCAGTTCTTC.

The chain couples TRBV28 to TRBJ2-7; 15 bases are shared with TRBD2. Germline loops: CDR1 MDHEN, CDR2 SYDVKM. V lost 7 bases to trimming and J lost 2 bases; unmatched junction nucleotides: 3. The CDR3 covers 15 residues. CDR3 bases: TGTGCCAGCAAAAGGACTAGCGGGGGGGCCTACGAGCAGTACTTC. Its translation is CASKRTSGGAYEQYF.

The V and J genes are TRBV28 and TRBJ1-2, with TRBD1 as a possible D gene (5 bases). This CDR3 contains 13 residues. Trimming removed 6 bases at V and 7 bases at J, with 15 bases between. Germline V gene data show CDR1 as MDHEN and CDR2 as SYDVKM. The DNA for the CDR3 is TGTGCCAGCAGCCCCAGCCCCGGGGGTGGCTACACCTTC. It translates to CASSPSPGGGYTF.

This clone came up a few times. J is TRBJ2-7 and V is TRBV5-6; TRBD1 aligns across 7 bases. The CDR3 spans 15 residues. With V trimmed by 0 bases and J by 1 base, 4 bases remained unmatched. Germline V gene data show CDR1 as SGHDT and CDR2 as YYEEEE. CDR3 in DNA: TGTGCCAGCAGCTTGGGACAGGGCGTTTCCTACGAGCAGTACTTC. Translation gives CASSLGQGVSYEQYF.

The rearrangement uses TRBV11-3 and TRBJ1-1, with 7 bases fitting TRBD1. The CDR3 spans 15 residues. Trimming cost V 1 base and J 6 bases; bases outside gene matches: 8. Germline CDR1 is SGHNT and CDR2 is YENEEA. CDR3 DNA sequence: TGTGCCAGCAGCTTAGGGGCGGGACAGTCGGCTGAAGCTTTCTTT. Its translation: CASSLGAGQSAEAFF.